The T cell receptor (beta chain) under discussion was sequenced for a study of CD4 T cells in relation to SARS-CoV-2 and coronaviruses. At the level of the study: Negative control cultures got HIV-1 Nef peptides or no peptide. Crossreactive spike epitopes shared across donors were mapped to their HLA restriction. The study's findings and limits: No donor gave both pre-pandemic and post-infection samples.

Clones were sequenced by immunoSEQ multiplex PCR, and TCRdb holds only the in-frame ones, with some missing. The profile covers 20,000 to 25,000 clones, with around 72% appearing a single time and about 17% taken by the ten largest. Unexposed donor CD4+ T cells date from about 2011-2018, before the COVID-19 pandemic. After around nine days of culture, CD4+ T cells were isolated. Note on this clone: Its matching antigen is unknown.

The origin of this receptor is a human donor in good health. Sequenced input: CD4+ T cells from PBMCs, cultured in vitro.

This CDR3 reads CASRRGNREKLFF. The CDR3 region has the DNA TGTGCCAGCAGGAGAGGCAATAGGGAAAAACTGTTTTTT. The chain recombines TRBV6-5 with TRBJ1-4; D gene ambiguous. V shed 6 bases and J shed 8 bases, with 13 bases lying between them. CDR3 size: 13 residues. Germline assignment: CDR1 MNHEY and CDR2 SVGAGI.